The sequence of this TCR beta chain was determined in a study of shared clonotypes between healthy human individuals. Only in-frame clones appear in the TCRdb table, and some are missing; sequencing was by immunoSEQ multiplex PCR. The table lists fewer than 1.4 million clones, 75% to 80% of them singletons, with roughly 0.62% in the top ten. The TCR originated in a man aged 18-30 years in good health. Some clones in this sample may be carry-over from other donors' samples. Sequences were obtained from memory CD4+ T cells from PBMCs. Subset of the sample: CD45RA-negative fraction.

The DNA of the CDR3 is TGTGCCAGCAAGCAGGGAGCAACTAGCACCGGGGAGCTGTTTTTT. This codes for CASKQGATSTGELFF. This chain joins TRBV6-1 and TRBJ2-2; D could derive from TRBD1 or TRBD2 (5 bases each). From germline, CDR1 is MNHNS and CDR2 SASEGT. The CDR3 consists of 15 residues. V gave up 7 bases and J gave up 4 bases, with 16 bases separating them.